The 3 T cell receptor beta chains below all came from one sample that was sequenced in a study of T cell repertoires in cytomegalovirus infection (dated by TCRdb to between 2018 and 2020). Sequencing instrument: Illumina HiSeq 1500. TCRdb applied fastp at Q25 and MiXCR to the public reads, then kept only in-frame beta chains. Each CDR3 protein appears once, grouped with its most common genes and DNA. This sample is represented by roughly 570,000 distinct CDR3 sequences; roughly 43% of them were singletons. Together, the top ten hold roughly 50% of the sample. These receptors lack a known antigen. The sample's treatment or condition label, decoded: in vitro stimulation with specific CMV peptide epitopes to enrich CMV-specific T cells. The source material was cultured PBMCs, sampled from culture after CMV antigen stimulation. The receptors stem from a human donor in good health (CMV status not recorded). Some clones in this sample may be carry-over from other donors' samples.

The V gene is TRBV7-6, the J gene TRBJ1-3, with D perhaps TRBD1 (6 bases). V was cut by 5 bases and J by 3 bases, with 17 bases left in between. CDR1 and CDR2 (germline): SGHVS, FNYEAQ. CDR3 size: 16 residues. The CDR3 DNA follows: TGTGCCAGCAGCCTCCTCGGGGGGCGGAGTGGAAACACCATATATTTT. As protein: CASSLLGGRSGNTIYF.

The chain combines TRBV9 with TRBJ1-5; 7 nucleotides match TRBD1. The J segment lost 5 bases and the V segment lost 2 bases, leaving 13 bases of the junction unmatched. The V gene's germline CDR1 is SGDLS and CDR2 YYNGEE. The CDR3 runs to 17 residues. CDR3 sequence: CASSVSGQFSLDQPQHF. The DNA of the CDR3 is TGTGCCAGCAGCGTTTCGGGACAGTTTTCGCTCGATCAGCCCCAGCATTTT.

The chain couples TRBV6-2 or TRBV6-3 to TRBJ2-3; no reliable D call. CDR3 length: 15 residues. Trimming cost V 7 bases and J 3 bases, with 17 bases left between them. CDR1 MNHEY and CDR2 SVGEGT come from the germline V gene. CDR3 DNA: TGTGCCAGCACCAACCTCGGGCTAATGACAGATACGCAGTATTTT. It translates to CASTNLGLMTDTQYF.